Below, 23 T cell receptor beta chains from the same sample are listed, as sequenced in a study of T cell clonality in common variable immunodeficiency (dated by TCRdb to the mid-2010s). What the authors observed across the whole study: CVID TCRbeta sequences were reported to have fewer deletions and N-nucleotide insertions and to lack highly modified clones with 13 or more V deletions.

What these receptors recognize is not known. The method behind the library was the immunoSEQ multiplex PCR assay. TCRdb took this table from immuneACCESS and kept in-frame rearrangements with V and J called. Such tables lack part of the clones; where checked against another copy, unresolved V genes explain under half of the gap, and the rest is unexplained. The data for this sample show 25,000 to 30,000 clones, each detected more than once. The biggest ten clones account for about 3.3% of the sample. Sequenced material: peripheral blood mononuclear cells. These receptors came from a human donor with common variable immunodeficiency.

This clone came up a few times. The read falls 3 residues short of the CDR3 end, and the missing part is taken from the germline J gene. The chain carries TRBV7-8 and TRBJ1-1; no reliable D call. With 4 bases removed from V and 3 bases from J, the gap between germline ends came to 12 bases. The germline V gene has CDR1 SGHVS and CDR2 FQNEAQ. This CDR3 is 14 amino acids long. The CDR3: CASSSGPLYTEAFF. Incomplete CDR3 DNA: TGTGCCAGCAGCTCAGGTCCGTTATACACTGAA.

Points on this clone: The CDR3 end is not reached by the read, which stops 3 residues before it; the germline J gene fills it in. J is TRBJ2-7 and V is TRBV20-1; 10 positions agree with TRBD1. The CDR3 loop spans 13 amino acids. CDR1 and CDR2 from the germline V gene are DFQATT and SNEGSKA (reference sequence). V gave up 6 bases and J gave up 5 bases; unmatched junction bases: 7. The CDR3 region is CSAPGQGTDEQYF. The covered CDR3 bases are TGCAGTGCCCCGGGACAGGGGACGGACGAG.

This clone has ten or more counts. The read falls 3 residues short of the CDR3 end, and the missing part is taken from the germline J gene. The chain recombines TRBV20-1 with TRBJ2-1, with 9 nucleotides matching TRBD2. Germline CDR1 reads DFQATT; CDR2 reads SNEGSKA (reference sequence). The J segment lost 1 base and the V segment lost 2 bases, leaving 3 bases of the junction unmatched. The CDR3 has 15 residues. CDR3 bases read: TGCAGTGCTAGATTCACTAGCGGGTCCTACAATGAG. Translated, it gives CSARFTSGSYNE. The full CDR3 is CSARFTSGSYNEQFF.

This clone was detected a few times. The missing CDR3 end, 3 residues past where the read stops, is filled in from the germline J gene. The chain couples TRBV19 to TRBJ2-7, with TRBD1 matching over 7 bases. V was pared by 1 base and J by 0 bases, with 3 bases of the junction left unmatched. CDR1 LNHDA and CDR2 SQIVND come from the germline V gene (reference sequence). The CDR3 is 15 amino acids. This CDR3 reads CASSIAGDSSYEQYF. Partial CDR3 DNA: TGTGCCAGTAGTATAGCAGGGGACAGCTCCTACGAG.

This clone was picked up a small number of times. The read comes to an end 3 residues before the CDR3 does, leaving the germline J gene to fill in the end. V gene TRBV2 combines with J gene TRBJ1-6, with TRBD1 identical over 7 bases. Germline CDR1 reads SNHLY; CDR2 reads FYNNEI. The V gene end was trimmed by 4 bases and the J gene end by 4 bases; junction bases not matched to a gene: 10. This CDR3 has 17 residues. CDR3 DNA, as far as it was read: TGTGCCAGCAGTGGGGGTCGGGCAGGGGGTTATAATTCACCC. This encodes CASSGGRAGGYNSP. The full CDR3 protein reads CASSGGRAGGYNSPLHF. The full variable domain, its missing parts supplied by reference TRBV2 and TRBJ1-6, is EPEVTQTPSHQVTQMGQEVILRCVPISNHLYFYWYRQILGQKVEFLVSFYNNEISEKSEIFDDQFSVERPDGSNFTLKIRSTKLEDSAMYFCASSGGRAGGYNSPLHFGNGTRLTVT.

At least ten counts were recorded for this clone. The CDR3 region is CASSRGQGNTEAFF. The part of the CDR3 DNA that was read is TGCGCCAGCAGCCGAGGACAGGGGAACACTGAA. The chain is built from TRBV5-1 and TRBJ1-1, with 8 bases aligning to TRBD1. The observed sequence ends 3 residues before the CDR3 terminus, with the missing tail filled in from the germline J gene. Germline-derived CDR1 and CDR2 are SGHRS and YFSETQ. V lost 4 bases and J lost 1; bases outside the gene matches: 3. The CDR3 contains 14 residues.

This clone occurred many times. CDR3 DNA, as far as it was read: TGTGCCAGCTCACCTGACAGCGGGTCCGAAAAA. This codes for CASSPDSGSEK. The complete CDR3 protein is CASSPDSGSEKLFF. The J gene is TRBJ1-4, the V gene TRBV18, with D perhaps TRBD1 (5 bases). Read data end 3 residues before the CDR3 end; the end is taken from the germline J gene. This CDR3 spans 14 amino acids. CDR1 is KGHSH, CDR2 LQKENI, per germline. Trimming removed 3 bases from V and 8 bases from J, with 13 bases in between.

Remarks on this clone: The CDR3 end is not reached by the read, which stops 3 residues before it; the germline J gene fills it in. The chain combines TRBV7-6 with TRBJ1-6, with 10 bases that match TRBD1. The J segment lost 9 bases and the V segment lost 3 bases, leaving 11 bases of the junction unmatched. Looked up from germline, CDR1 is SGHVS and CDR2 is FNYEAQ. The CDR3 totals 17 residues. The sequenced CDR3 bases are TGTGCCAGCAGCTTGCTTGCCGGGACAGGGGAAGTTTCACCC. This translates into CASSLLAGTGEVSP. The whole CDR3 sequence reads CASSLLAGTGEVSPLHF.

CDR3 residues: CASSLAGGSYNEQFF. Incomplete CDR3 DNA: TGTGCCAGCAGCTTAGCAGGGGGTTCCTACAATGAG. This chain joins TRBV13 and TRBJ2-1, with 7 bases lining up with TRBD1. The read stops 3 residues short of the end of the CDR3; the missing end is completed from the germline J gene. The CDR3 totals 15 residues. With V trimmed by 1 base and J by 1 base, 1 base remained unmatched. CDR1 is PRHDT, CDR2 FYEKMQ, per germline (reference sequence).

This clone was seen at least ten times. The DNA ends 3 residues before the CDR3 does, and the rest of the CDR3 is filled in from the germline J gene. The chain employs TRBV20-1 and TRBJ2-1, with TRBD1 identical over 10 bases. This CDR3 has 15 residues. J was trimmed by 5 bases and V by 0 bases; bases with no gene match: 4. The germline V gene encodes CDR1 DFQATT and CDR2 SNEGSKA (reference sequence). CDR3 DNA, as far as it was read: TGCAGTGCTAGAGATGCGGGACAGGGGAACAATGAG. It is translated as CSARDAGQGNNE. The whole CDR3 sequence is CSARDAGQGNNEQFF.

In regard to this clone: The CDR3 extends 3 residues past the end of the read, so its final part is completed from the germline J gene. The V call is TRBV30, the J call TRBJ1-6; the D is unclear. The length of the CDR3 is 15 residues. Trimming cost V 0 bases and J 7 bases, with 13 bases left between them. Germline values: CDR1 GTSNPN, CDR2 SVGIG (reference sequence). CDR3 sequence: CAWSVRTGGNSPLHF. CDR3 bases read: TGTGCCTGGAGTGTACGGACTGGCGGGAATTCACCC.

This clone was counted at least ten times. The observed sequence ends 3 residues before the CDR3 terminus, with the missing tail filled in from the germline J gene. The rearrangement uses TRBV7-8 and TRBJ1-5; TRBD1 agrees at 11 bases. CDR3 length: 17 amino acids. Losses at the gene ends were 4 bases for V and 0 bases for J; bases not matched to a gene: 5. Germline V CDR1 and CDR2: SGHVS, FQNEAQ. Incomplete CDR3 DNA: TGTGCCAGCAGCTCACTGGGGACAGGGGGTAGCAATCAGCCC. It encodes CASSSLGTGGSNQP. The whole CDR3 is CASSSLGTGGSNQPQHF.

On this clone itself: The read is 3 residues too short to cover the CDR3 end, so that end is filled in from the germline J gene. The chain combines TRBV5-1 with TRBJ2-1; TRBD1 might be the D (6 bases). CDR3 length: 15 amino acids. V lost 5 bases and J lost 5, with 17 bases in between. Germline-derived CDR1 and CDR2 are SGHRS and YFSETQ. CDR3 amino acids: CASSPGALNNNEQFF. The DNA read from the CDR3 is TGCGCCAGCAGTCCAGGGGCCCTCAACAACAATGAG.

This clone has at least ten counts. The sequence runs out 3 residues before the end of the CDR3; the remainder is reconstructed from the germline J gene. The chain is built from TRBV20-1 and TRBJ2-2; possibly TRBD2 for D (5 bases). The germline V and J ends were trimmed by 5 bases and 1 base, with 11 bases remaining between them. The CDR3 extends over 14 amino acids. CDR1 and CDR2 from the germline V gene are DFQATT and SNEGSKA (reference sequence). CDR3 DNA, as far as it was read: TGCAGTGCTGCGGGTCTCGGGAACACCGGGGAG. It yields the protein CSAAGLGNTGE. Given in full, the CDR3 is CSAAGLGNTGELFF.

In the case of this clone: The read terminates 3 residues before the CDR3 end, so the remaining end is supplied by the germline J gene. The J gene is TRBJ2-5, the V gene TRBV7-9; a weak D match, TRBD2 (6 bases). CDR1 and CDR2 from the germline V gene are SEHNR and FQNEAQ (reference sequence). The CDR3 is made up of 14 amino acids. V lost 4 bases to trimming and J lost 3 bases, with 12 bases between them. The CDR3 is CASSSPWGEETQYF. The CDR3 bases that were read are TGTGCCAGCAGCTCCCCGTGGGGGGAAGAGACC.

In regard to this clone: The read halts 3 residues ahead of the CDR3 end, with the missing end drawn from the germline J gene. The chain joins TRBV2 to TRBJ1-6; 7 bases map to TRBD1. The germline gives CDR1 SNHLY, CDR2 FYNNEI. This CDR3 contains 14 residues. The V gene end was trimmed by 6 bases and the J gene end by 10 bases; junction bases not matched to a gene: 9. The CDR3 protein is CASSIRTGQSPLHF. Partial CDR3 DNA: TGTGCCAGCAGCATAAGGACAGGTCAATCACCC.

This clone was observed at least ten times. CDR3 sequence reads: CASSPPRNTDTQYF. CDR3 DNA, as far as it was read: TGTGCCAGCTCACCTCCGCGGAACACAGATACG. V and J are TRBV18 and TRBJ2-3; no firm D call. From the germline J gene comes the end of the CDR3, since the read stops 3 residues before it. V was clipped by 3 bases and J by 2 bases, with 9 bases between them. Germline-derived CDR1 and CDR2 are KGHSH and LQKENI. The CDR3 has 14 residues.

Worth noting for this clone: Other DNA sequences within the sample encode an identical CDR3. The DNA read from the CDR3 is TGTGCCAGCAGTGGCGGCATGGGGGCGGGTGAG. Amino acids: CASSGGMGAGE. Given in full, the CDR3 is CASSGGMGAGEQFF. The chain carries TRBV6-2 or TRBV6-3 and TRBJ2-1, with D perhaps matching TRBD1 (6 bases). The read is 3 residues too short to cover the CDR3 end, so that end is filled in from the germline J gene. Germline lookup yields CDR1 MNHEY and CDR2 SVGEGT. V was pared by 5 bases and J by 9 bases, with 17 bases between. CDR3 length: 14 residues.

This clone was observed at least ten times. The read gets to within 3 residues of the CDR3 end, and the germline J gene fills in the rest. This chain connects TRBV18 to TRBJ1-1; a possible D gene is TRBD1 (5 bases). Trimming took 2 bases from V and 1 from J, leaving 8 bases between them. The germline CDR1 and CDR2 sequences are KGHSH and LQKENI. The CDR3 is 14 amino acids. CDR3 in amino acids: CASSPGARNTEAFF. The sequenced CDR3 bases are TGTGCCAGCTCACCAGGGGCACGGAACACTGAA.

This clone was counted many times. The CDR3 bases that were read are TGTGCCAGCAGTTTCGGGACAGGAGCTAATGAAAAA. This sequence encodes CASSFGTGANEK. The whole CDR3 sequence reads CASSFGTGANEKLFF. The V and J genes are TRBV2 and TRBJ1-4; TRBD1 matches 8 bases. The CDR3 end falls 3 residues outside the read, so it is completed with the germline J gene. The CDR3 consists of 15 residues. Trimming cost V 5 bases and J 3 bases; bases outside gene matches: 5. Germline assignment: CDR1 SNHLY and CDR2 FYNNEI.

This clone showed up many times. From the germline J gene comes the end of the CDR3, since the read stops 3 residues before it. The V and J genes are TRBV28 and TRBJ2-1; 9 bases agree with TRBD2. The CDR3 spans 16 residues. The germline CDR1 and CDR2 sequences are MDHEN and SYDVKM. With 2 bases clipped from V and 9 bases from J, the junction kept 11 bases outside the gene matches. The CDR3 DNA, read in part, is TGTGCCAGCAGTTTAAGGCTAGCGGGGTTTTCCGTTGAG. Protein product: CASSLRLAGFSVE. The entire CDR3 sequence reads CASSLRLAGFSVEQFF. The full variable domain, with the rest looked up from reference TRBV28 and TRBJ2-1, is DVKVTQSSRYLVKRTGEKVFLECVQDMDHENMFWYRQDPGLGLRLIYFSYDVKMKEKGDIPEGYSVSREKKERFSLILESASTNQTSMYLCASSLRLAGFSVEQFFGPGTRLTVL.

In this sample, this clone turned up many times. The CDR3 end lies 3 residues beyond the end of the read and is filled in from the germline J gene. V usage is TRBV29-1 and J usage is TRBJ1-1, with unresolved D. Germline lookup yields CDR1 SQVTM and CDR2 ANQGSEA. This CDR3 is 13 amino acids long. Trimming took 4 bases from V and 4 from J, leaving 13 bases between them. CDR3 DNA (partial): TGCAGCGTTGTTGCAAAACGGGGCACTGAA. Protein: CSVVAKRGTE. The whole CDR3 protein is CSVVAKRGTEAFF.

At least ten counts were recorded for this clone. The read gets to within 3 residues of the CDR3 end, and the germline J gene fills in the rest. The V and J genes are TRBV20-1 and TRBJ1-4, with D hard to call. Trimming took off 0 bases at V and 3 bases at J, with 11 bases between the two ends. This CDR3 has 15 residues. Germline V gene lookup returns CDR1 DFQATT and CDR2 SNEGSKA (reference sequence). CDR3 residues: CSARDHGSANEKLFF. The DNA read from the CDR3 is TGCAGTGCTAGAGATCACGGTTCCGCTAATGAAAAA.